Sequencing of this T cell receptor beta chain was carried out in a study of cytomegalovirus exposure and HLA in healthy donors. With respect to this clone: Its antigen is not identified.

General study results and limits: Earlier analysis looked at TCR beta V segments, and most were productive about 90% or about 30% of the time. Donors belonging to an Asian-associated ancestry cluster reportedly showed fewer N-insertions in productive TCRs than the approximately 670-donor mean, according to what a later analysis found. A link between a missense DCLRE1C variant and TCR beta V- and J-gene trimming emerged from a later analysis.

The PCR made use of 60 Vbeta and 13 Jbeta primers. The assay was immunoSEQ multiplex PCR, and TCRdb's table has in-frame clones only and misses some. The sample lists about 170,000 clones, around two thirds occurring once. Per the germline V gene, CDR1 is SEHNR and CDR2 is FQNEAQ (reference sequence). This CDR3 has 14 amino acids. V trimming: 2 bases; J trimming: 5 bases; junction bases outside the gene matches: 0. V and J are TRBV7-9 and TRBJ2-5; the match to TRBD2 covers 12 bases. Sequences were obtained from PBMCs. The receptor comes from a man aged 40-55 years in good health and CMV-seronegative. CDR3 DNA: TGTGCCAGCAGCTTAACTAGCGGGGGGGAGACCCAGTACTTC. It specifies CASSLTSGGETQYF.